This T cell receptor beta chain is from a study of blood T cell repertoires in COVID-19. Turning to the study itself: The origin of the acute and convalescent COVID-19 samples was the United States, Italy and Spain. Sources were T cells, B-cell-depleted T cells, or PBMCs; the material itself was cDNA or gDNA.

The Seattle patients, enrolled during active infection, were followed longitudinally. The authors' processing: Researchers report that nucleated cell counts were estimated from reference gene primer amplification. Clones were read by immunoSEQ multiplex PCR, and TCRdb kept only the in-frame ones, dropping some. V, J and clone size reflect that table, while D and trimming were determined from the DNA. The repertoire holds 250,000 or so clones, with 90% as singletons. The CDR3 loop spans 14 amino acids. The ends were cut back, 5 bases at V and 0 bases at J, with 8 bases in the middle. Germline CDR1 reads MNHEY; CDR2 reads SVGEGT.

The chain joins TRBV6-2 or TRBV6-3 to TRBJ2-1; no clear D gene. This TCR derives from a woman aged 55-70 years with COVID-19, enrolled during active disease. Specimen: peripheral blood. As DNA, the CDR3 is TGTGCCAGCAGTAAGACTGGCTCCTACAATGAGCAGTTCTTC. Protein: CASSKTGSYNEQFF.